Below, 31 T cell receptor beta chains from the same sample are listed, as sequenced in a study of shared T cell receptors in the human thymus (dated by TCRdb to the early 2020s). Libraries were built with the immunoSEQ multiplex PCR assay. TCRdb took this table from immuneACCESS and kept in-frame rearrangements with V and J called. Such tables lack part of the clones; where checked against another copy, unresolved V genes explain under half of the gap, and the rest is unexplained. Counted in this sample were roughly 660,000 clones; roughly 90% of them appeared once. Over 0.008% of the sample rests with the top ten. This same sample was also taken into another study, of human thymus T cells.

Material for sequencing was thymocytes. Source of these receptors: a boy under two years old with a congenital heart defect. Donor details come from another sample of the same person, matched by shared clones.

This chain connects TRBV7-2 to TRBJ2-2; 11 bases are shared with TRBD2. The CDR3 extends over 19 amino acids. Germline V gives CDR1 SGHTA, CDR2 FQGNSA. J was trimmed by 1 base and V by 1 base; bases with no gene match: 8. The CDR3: CASSLVLHLAGGNTGELFF. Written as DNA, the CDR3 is TGTGCCAGCAGCTTAGTCCTCCATCTAGCGGGGGGGAACACCGGGGAGCTGTTTTTT.

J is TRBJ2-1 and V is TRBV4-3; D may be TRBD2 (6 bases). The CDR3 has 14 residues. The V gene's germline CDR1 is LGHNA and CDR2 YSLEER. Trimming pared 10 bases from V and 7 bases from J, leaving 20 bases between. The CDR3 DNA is TGCGCCACCGCTCCCGGGACTGACCAAAATGAGCAGTTCTTC. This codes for CATAPGTDQNEQFF.

The CDR3 here is CSVALAGDYIYEQYF. Here the CDR3 DNA reads TGCAGCGTTGCTCTAGCGGGAGATTATATCTACGAGCAGTACTTC. This chain joins TRBV29-1 and TRBJ2-7; 10 bases are a match to TRBD2. The germline gives CDR1 SQVTM, CDR2 ANQGSEA. The CDR3 sequence is 15 residues long. The V segment lost 4 bases and the J segment 3 bases; nucleotides outside the gene matches: 9.

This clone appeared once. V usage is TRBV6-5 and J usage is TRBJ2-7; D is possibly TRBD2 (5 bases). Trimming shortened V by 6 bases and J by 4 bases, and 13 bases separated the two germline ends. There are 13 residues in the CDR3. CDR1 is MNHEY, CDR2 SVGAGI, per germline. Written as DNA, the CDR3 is TGTGCCAGCAGCCCCTCGGGGAAGTACGAGCAGTACTTC. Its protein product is CASSPSGKYEQYF.

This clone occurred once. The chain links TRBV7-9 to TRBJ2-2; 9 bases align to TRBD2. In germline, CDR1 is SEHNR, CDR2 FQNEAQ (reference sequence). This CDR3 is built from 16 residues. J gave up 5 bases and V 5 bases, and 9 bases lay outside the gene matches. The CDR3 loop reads CASSRPPGLATGELFF. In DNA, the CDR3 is TGTGCCAGCAGCCGACCGCCGGGACTAGCTACCGGGGAGCTGTTTTTT.

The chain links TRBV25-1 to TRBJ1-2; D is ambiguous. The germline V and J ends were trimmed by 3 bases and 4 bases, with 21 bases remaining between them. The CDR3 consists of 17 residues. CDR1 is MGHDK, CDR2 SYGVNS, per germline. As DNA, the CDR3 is TGTGCCAGCAGTGATGGCCCAGAGGAAGCTGCGTTCTATGGCTACACCTTC. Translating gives CASSDGPEEAAFYGYTF.

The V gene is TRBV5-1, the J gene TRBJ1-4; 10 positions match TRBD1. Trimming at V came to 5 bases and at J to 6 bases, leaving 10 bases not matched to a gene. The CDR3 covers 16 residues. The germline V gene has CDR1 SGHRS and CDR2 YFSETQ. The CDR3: CASRARDRGSDEKLFF. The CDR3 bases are TGCGCCAGCAGGGCCCGGGACAGGGGTAGTGATGAAAAACTGTTTTTT.

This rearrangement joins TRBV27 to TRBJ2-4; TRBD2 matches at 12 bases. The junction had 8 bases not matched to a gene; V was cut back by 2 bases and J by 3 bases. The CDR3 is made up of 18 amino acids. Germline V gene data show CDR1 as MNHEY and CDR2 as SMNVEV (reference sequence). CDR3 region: CASSLAGLAGPNKNIQYF. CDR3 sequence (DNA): TGTGCCAGCAGTTTAGCAGGACTAGCGGGACCGAACAAAAACATTCAGTACTTC.

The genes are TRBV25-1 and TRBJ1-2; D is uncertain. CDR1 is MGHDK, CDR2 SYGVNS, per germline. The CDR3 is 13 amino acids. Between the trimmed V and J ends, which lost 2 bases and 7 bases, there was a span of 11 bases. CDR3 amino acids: CASSEGSAGGYTF. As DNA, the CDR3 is TGTGCCAGCAGTGAAGGAAGCGCGGGTGGCTACACCTTC.

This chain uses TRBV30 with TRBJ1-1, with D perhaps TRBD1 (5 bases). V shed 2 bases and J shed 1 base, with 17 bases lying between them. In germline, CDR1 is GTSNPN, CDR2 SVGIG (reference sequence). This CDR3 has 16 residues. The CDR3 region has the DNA TGTGCCTGGAGTATCTCAACAGGAGACACGAACACTGAAGCTTTCTTT. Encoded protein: CAWSISTGDTNTEAFF.

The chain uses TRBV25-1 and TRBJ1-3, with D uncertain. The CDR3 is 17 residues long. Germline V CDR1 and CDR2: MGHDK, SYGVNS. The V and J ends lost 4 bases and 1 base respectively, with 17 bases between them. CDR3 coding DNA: TGTGCCAGCAGTGTCCGGGGTGGAGGGAGGTCTGGAAACACCATATATTTT. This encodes CASSVRGGGRSGNTIYF.

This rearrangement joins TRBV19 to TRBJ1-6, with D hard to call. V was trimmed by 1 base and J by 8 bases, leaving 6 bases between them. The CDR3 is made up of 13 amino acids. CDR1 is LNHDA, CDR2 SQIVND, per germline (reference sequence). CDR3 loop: CASSIVADSPLHF. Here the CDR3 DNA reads TGTGCCAGTAGTATAGTGGCGGATTCACCCCTCCACTTT.

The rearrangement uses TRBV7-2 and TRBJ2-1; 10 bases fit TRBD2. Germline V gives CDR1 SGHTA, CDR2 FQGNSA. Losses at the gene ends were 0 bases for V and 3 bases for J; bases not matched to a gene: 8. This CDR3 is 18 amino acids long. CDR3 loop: CASSLALEAGGLYNEQFF. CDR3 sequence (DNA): TGTGCCAGCAGCTTAGCGCTAGAAGCGGGAGGGCTCTACAATGAGCAGTTCTTC.

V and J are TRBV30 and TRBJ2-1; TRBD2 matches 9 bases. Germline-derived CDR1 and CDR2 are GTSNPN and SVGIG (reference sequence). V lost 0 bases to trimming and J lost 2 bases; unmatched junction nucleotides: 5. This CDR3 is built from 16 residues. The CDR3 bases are TGTGCCTGGAGTGTTCGACTAGCGGCCCCCTACAATGAGCAGTTCTTC. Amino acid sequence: CAWSVRLAAPYNEQFF.

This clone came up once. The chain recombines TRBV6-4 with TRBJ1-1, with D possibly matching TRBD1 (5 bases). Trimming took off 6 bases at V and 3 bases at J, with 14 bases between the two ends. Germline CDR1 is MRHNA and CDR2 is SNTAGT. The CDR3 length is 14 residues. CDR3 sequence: CASRAGEGYTEAFF. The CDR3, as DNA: TGTGCCAGCAGGGCGGGGGAGGGATACACTGAAGCTTTCTTT.

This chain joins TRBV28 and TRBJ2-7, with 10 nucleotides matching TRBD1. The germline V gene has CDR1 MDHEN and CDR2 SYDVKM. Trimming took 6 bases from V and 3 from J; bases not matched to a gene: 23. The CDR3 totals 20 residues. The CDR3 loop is CASRLRNNPGQGTWIYEQYF. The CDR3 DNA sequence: TGTGCCAGCAGGTTACGGAACAACCCGGGACAGGGGACATGGATCTACGAGCAGTACTTC.

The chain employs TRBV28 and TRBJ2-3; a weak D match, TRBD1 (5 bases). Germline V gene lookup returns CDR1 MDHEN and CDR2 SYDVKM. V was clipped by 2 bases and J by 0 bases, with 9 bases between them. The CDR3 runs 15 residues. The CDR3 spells CASSLRQGSTDTQYF. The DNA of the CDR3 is TGTGCCAGCAGTTTAAGGCAGGGAAGCACAGATACGCAGTATTTT.

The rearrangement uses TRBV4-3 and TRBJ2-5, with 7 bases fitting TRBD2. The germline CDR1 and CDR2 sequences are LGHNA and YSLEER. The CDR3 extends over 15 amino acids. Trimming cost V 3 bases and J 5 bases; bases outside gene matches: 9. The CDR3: CASSQIMGGWETQYF. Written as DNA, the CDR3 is TGCGCCAGCAGCCAGATCATGGGGGGGTGGGAGACCCAGTACTTC.

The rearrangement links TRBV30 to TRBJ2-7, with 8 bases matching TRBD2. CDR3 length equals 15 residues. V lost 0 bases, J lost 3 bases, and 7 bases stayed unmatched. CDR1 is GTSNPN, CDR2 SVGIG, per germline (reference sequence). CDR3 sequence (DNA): TGTGCCTGGAGTGTACGGGGGGGTCCAGACTACGAGCAGTACTTC. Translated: CAWSVRGGPDYEQYF.

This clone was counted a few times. CDR3 in amino acids: CASSLSPRAATNEKLFF. Written as DNA, the CDR3 is TGTGCCAGCAGCTTAAGTCCGCGGGCTGCAACTAATGAAAAACTGTTTTTT. The chain joins TRBV7-9 to TRBJ1-4; D gene ambiguous. Trimming pared 2 bases from V and 0 bases from J, leaving 13 bases between. This CDR3 is 17 amino acids long. Germline assignment: CDR1 SEHNR and CDR2 FQNEAQ (reference sequence).

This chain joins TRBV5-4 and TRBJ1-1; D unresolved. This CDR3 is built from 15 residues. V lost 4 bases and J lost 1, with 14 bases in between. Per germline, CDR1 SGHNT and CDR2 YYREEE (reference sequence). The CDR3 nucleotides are TGTGCCAGCAGCCTGGCCGCCAGGAAGAACACTGAAGCTTTCTTT. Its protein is CASSLAARKNTEAFF.

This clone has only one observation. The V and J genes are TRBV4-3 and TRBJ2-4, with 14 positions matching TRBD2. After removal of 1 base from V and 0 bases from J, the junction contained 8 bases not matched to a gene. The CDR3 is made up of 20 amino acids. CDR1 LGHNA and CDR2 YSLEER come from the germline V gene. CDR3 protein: CASSQVGLAGAPIAKNIQYF. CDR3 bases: TGCGCCAGCAGCCAAGTGGGACTAGCGGGAGCCCCTATAGCCAAAAACATTCAGTACTTC.

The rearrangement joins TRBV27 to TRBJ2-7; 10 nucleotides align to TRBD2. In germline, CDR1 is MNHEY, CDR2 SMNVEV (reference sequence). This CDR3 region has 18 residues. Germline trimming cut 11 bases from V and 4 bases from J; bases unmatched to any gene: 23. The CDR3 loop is CASSPPASGSGLRYEQYF. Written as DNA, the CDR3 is TGTGCCTCCTCCCCCCCGGCTAGCGGGAGTGGGCTGCGGTACGAGCAGTACTTC.

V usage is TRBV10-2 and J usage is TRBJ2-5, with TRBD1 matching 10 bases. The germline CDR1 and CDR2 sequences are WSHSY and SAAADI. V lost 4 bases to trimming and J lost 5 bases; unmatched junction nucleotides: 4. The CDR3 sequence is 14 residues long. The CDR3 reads CASSGQGARETQYF. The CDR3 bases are TGCGCCAGCAGTGGACAGGGGGCGAGGGAGACCCAGTACTTC.

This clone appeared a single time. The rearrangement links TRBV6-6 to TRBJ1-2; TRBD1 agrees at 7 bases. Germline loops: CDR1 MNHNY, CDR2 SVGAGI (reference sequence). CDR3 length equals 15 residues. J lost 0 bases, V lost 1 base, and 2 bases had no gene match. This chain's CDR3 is CASSYFDRANYGYTF. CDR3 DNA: TGTGCCAGCAGTTACTTCGACAGGGCTAACTATGGCTACACCTTC.

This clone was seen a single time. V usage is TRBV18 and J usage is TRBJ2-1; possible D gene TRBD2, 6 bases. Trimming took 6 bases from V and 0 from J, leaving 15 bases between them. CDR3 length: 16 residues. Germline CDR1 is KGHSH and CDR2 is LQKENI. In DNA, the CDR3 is TGTGCCAGCTCGCATCCGGGACTTAGCTCCTACAATGAGCAGTTCTTC. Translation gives CASSHPGLSSYNEQFF.

Here the CDR3 reads CASSLGREGSDEQFF. In DNA, the CDR3 is TGCGCCAGCAGCTTGGGTCGGGAGGGCTCGGATGAGCAGTTCTTC. This sequence joins TRBV5-1 and TRBJ2-1; 8 bases align to TRBD2. This CDR3 has 15 amino acids. Germline assignment: CDR1 SGHRS and CDR2 YFSETQ. Germline trimming cut 0 bases from V and 8 bases from J; bases unmatched to any gene: 7.

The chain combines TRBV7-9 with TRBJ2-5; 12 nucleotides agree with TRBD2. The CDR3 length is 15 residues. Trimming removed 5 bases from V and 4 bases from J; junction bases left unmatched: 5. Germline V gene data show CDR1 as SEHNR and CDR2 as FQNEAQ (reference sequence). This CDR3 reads CASSRLAGERETQYF. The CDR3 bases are TGTGCCAGCAGCCGACTAGCGGGAGAACGAGAGACCCAGTACTTC.

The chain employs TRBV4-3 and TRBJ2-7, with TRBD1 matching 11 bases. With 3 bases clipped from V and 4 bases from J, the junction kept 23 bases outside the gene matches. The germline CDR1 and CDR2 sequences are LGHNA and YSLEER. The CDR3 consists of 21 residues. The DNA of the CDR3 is TGCGCCAGCAGCCAGGCCCTGACGGACAGGGGGCGGACTAGTAGGGCGTACGAGCAGTACTTC. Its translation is CASSQALTDRGRTSRAYEQYF.

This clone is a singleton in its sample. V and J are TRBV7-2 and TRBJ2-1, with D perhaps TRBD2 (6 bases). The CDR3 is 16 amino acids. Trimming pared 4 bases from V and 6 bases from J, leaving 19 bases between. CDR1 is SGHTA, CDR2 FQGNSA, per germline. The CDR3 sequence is CASSYGRGGRGNEQFF. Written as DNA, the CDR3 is TGTGCCAGCAGCTACGGCAGAGGAGGGCGGGGCAATGAGCAGTTCTTC.

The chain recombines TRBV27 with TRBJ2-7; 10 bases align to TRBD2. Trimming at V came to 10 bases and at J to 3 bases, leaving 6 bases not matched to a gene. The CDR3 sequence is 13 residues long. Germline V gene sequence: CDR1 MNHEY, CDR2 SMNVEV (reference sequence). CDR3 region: CATQREGLYEQYF. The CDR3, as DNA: TGTGCCACCCAGCGGGAGGGACTCTACGAGCAGTACTTC.